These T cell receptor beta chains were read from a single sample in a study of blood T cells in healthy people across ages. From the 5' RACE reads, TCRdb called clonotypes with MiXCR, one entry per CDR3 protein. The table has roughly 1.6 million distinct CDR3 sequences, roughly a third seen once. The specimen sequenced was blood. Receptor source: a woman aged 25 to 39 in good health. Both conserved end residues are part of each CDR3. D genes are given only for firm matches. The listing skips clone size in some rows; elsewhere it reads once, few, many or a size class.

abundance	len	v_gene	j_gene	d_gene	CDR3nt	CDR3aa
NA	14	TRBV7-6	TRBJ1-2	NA	TGTGCCAGCAGCATGGCGGGCGGGGACTATGGCTACACCTTC	CASSMAGGDYGYTF
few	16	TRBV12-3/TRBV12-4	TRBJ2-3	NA	TGTGCCAGCAGTTTCGGATGGGGGGACACCACAGATACGCAGTATTTT	CASSFGWGDTTDTQYF
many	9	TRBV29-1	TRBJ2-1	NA	TGCAGCGCCGGGAATGAGCAGTTCTTC	CSAGNEQFF
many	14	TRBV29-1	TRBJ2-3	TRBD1	TGCAGCGCCTCTGGACAGGGTCATACAGATACGCAGTATTTT	CSASGQGHTDTQYF
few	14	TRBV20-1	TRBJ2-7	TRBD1	TGCAGTCTTCCCGGGACAGGGGGAGCCTACGAGCAGTACTTC	CSLPGTGGAYEQYF
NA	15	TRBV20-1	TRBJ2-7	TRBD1	TGCAGTGCTAGGGAGTTGACAGGGGCCGACTACGAGCAGTACTTC	CSARELTGADYEQYF
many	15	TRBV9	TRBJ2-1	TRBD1	TGTGCCAGCAGCCTCGGGGACAGGGGCTACAATGAGCAGTTCTTC	CASSLGDRGYNEQFF
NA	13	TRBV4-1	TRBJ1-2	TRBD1	TGCGCCAGCAGCCCATGGGACAGATTTGGCTACACCTTC	CASSPWDRFGYTF
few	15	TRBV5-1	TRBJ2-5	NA	TGCGCCAGCAGCTCGGGTTGGGGGAGTCAAGAGACCCAGTACTTC	CASSSGWGSQETQYF
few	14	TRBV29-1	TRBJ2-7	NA	TGCAGCGTTCTTGAGGCCGGGCAGCCCTACGAGCAGTACTTC	CSVLEAGQPYEQYF
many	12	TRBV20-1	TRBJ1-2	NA	TGCAGTACTACTGGGACAACAGGAGGCTACACCTTC	CSTTGTTGGYTF
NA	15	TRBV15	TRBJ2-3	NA	TGTGCCACCAGCAGGGGCAGGGGATACACAGATACGCAGTATTTT	CATSRGRGYTDTQYF
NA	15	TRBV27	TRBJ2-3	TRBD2	TGTGCCAGCAGTTCGACTAGCGGGAGCTTAGATACGCAGTATTTT	CASSSTSGSLDTQYF
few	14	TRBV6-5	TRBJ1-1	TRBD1	TGTGCCAGCAGTCACAGGGGTATGAGCACTGAAGCTTTCTTT	CASSHRGMSTEAFF
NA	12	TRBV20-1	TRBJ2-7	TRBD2	TGCAGTAAAGCGGGAGGGTCCTACGAGCAGTACTTC	CSKAGGSYEQYF